This T cell receptor beta chain is drawn from a study of blood T cell repertoires in COVID-19. Study details: The origin of the acute and convalescent COVID-19 samples was the United States, Italy and Spain.

The CDR3 is made up of 16 amino acids. Deletions cut 1 base from V and 6 bases from J, with 14 bases between. CDR1 is SGHRS and CDR2 is YFSETQ in the germline V gene. In the source study's methods: Estimates of nucleated cell counts were drawn from the amplification of reference gene primers. TCRdb's copy holds only in-frame clones and misses some; the assay was immunoSEQ multiplex PCR. The V and J calls and clone size are taken from that table; D and trimming were inferred from the DNA. The sample shows tens of thousands of clones, 89% of them seen only once. Sequenced input: peripheral blood. This chain uses TRBV5-1 with TRBJ1-6; a possible D gene is TRBD1 (6 bases). This TCR came from a man between 65 and 85 years old with active COVID-19. The CDR3 region is CASSLSPTGSNSPLHF. The DNA for the CDR3 is TGCGCCAGCAGCTTGTCCCCTACAGGGAGTAATTCACCCCTCCACTTT.